This T cell receptor beta chain was observed in a study of cytomegalovirus exposure and HLA in healthy donors (dated 2017 in TCRdb). General notes on the study: The 500 to 800 repertoires of the first cohort and the 120 validation repertoires were produced on the same platform, according to a later analysis. The study was designed to test whether signatures of past pathogen exposure could be identified by cataloging public T cell receptors. In addition to the first cohort of 650 to 750 subjects, a separate validation cohort of approximately 120 different subjects was used. To predict cytomegalovirus infection status, the study brought together high-throughput TCR immunosequencing, statistical association of individual TCRs with disease status, and machine learning.

The cysteine opens and the phenylalanine closes a CDR3 of 13 amino acids. Only the CDR3 portion is preserved as DNA: 39 bases, with reading frame beginning at the first base. Deletion took 7 bases off V and 10 bases off J, with a span of 16 bases between the germline ends. For CDR1 and CDR2, the germline V gene lists ENHRY and SYGVKD. The library relied on the immunoSEQ multiplex PCR assay. The study's processing was this. A statistical classification framework was built for diagnosing cytomegalovirus status from the catalog of TCR beta chain sequences. The table was pulled from immuneACCESS by TCRdb, which kept in-frame rearrangements only. Such tables lose some clones; where checked, under half of the loss comes from unresolved V genes, and the rest has no known cause. The D gene and trimming were derived from the DNA, and the V and J assignments and clone size from that table. This sample comprises 220,000 or so clones, 75% to 90% of them detected only once. The ten largest clones represent more than 12% of the sample.

Of note for this clone: Its antigen target is currently unknown. No base-level quality is on record; no much larger clone is a single base apart.

Paper-wide results and their limitations: The validation cohort had no HLA typing available for a later analysis, so co-occurrence within that cohort was assessed over all 120 or so repertoires. In both the original and validation cohorts, the classifier was reported to diagnose cytomegalovirus status with high specificity and sensitivity. Of the cluster scores, about 94% were above 0 in a later analysis, which found that TCRs clustered in the first cohort also tended to co-occur in the approximately 130 validation repertoires. The authors suggested that the approach could potentially be extended to other disease states and immunological phenotypes. Most TCR sequences were observed very rarely across donors, whereas some public TCRs were present in many individuals. In vitro tests confirmed that a few of the cytomegalovirus-associated TCR beta chains recognize cytomegalovirus antigens. A total of 150 or so TCR beta chains were listed by the study as associated with cytomegalovirus.

Donors formed part of the validation cohort, which comprised 120 or so subjects and was distinct from the first cohort of roughly 600 subjects. Input material: PBMCs. The chain is made from TRBV10-3 and TRBJ2-2; tentative D gene TRBD2, with 6 bases matching. The sequence was collected from a woman in her 30s in good health and CMV-seropositive. In nucleotides, the sequence is TGTGCCATCACAGGGACTTCCGAACTGGAGCTGTTTTTT. The translation is CAITGTSELELFF.